The T cell receptor beta chain under discussion was sequenced for a study of cytomegalovirus exposure and HLA in healthy donors. PCR involved 60 Vbeta and 13 Jbeta primers. This table comes from immunoSEQ multiplex PCR, and its TCRdb copy is limited to in-frame clones, with some not included. The data contain about 140,000 clones, approximately 80% of them singletons. This CDR3 spans 17 amino acids. V dropped 2 bases and J dropped 0 bases, with 13 bases sitting between them. Broader study findings: The authors later found TCR association rates varying by HLA locus, with DRB1 most and HLA-C fewest. The sole available immune exposure information was CMV serostatus. Presence/absence analyses supposed approximately even sequencing depth among donors. A missense variant in DCLRE1C was later tied to TCR beta V- and J-gene trimming.

For this clone: Its antigen is unidentified.

This sequence joins TRBV23-1 and TRBJ2-2; D remains unclear. TRBV23-1 is flagged as an ORF with uncertain function. This receptor was identified in an older woman in good health and CMV-seropositive. Sequencing was carried out using PBMCs. The CDR3, as DNA: TGCGCCAGCAGTCAAGCTTTCGACAACTCGAACACCGGGGAGCTGTTTTTT. It yields the protein CASSQAFDNSNTGELFF.